Following are 6 T cell receptor beta chains from one sample sequenced in a study of T cells after yellow fever vaccination. MiXCR was run by TCRdb on the 5' RACE reads, yielding one entry per CDR3 protein. The sample includes more than 300,000 distinct CDR3 sequences, approximately 11% of them seen just once. This specimen consisted of CD4+ T cells sorted from PBMCs, obtained 45 days after the yellow fever booster vaccination. These receptors were taken from a man aged 18 to 35 who received the YFV17D yellow fever vaccine.

J is TRBJ2-3 and V is TRBV7-6; D assignment may be TRBD1 or TRBD2 (5 bases each). V gave up 5 bases and J gave up 4 bases, with 13 bases separating them. Germline values: CDR1 SGHVS, CDR2 FNYEAQ. CDR3 length: 14 residues. For the CDR3, the DNA is TGTGCCAGCAGCCGAGGGGCCCCGGCAGATACGCAGTATTTT. Protein product: CASSRGAPADTQYF.

Only a few counts were recorded for this clonotype. This chain uses TRBV6-5 with TRBJ2-4, with a possible D match to TRBD1 (5 bases). Trimming left V 5 bases short and J 0 bases short, with 11 bases between. CDR3 length: 15 amino acids. Germline V CDR1 and CDR2: MNHEY, SVGAGI. The CDR3 bases are TGTGCCAGCAGTCGCGACAGACTAGCCAAAAACATTCAGTACTTC. It encodes CASSRDRLAKNIQYF.

This clonotype was seen a handful of times. The chain recombines TRBV4-1 with TRBJ2-1; 8 positions agree with TRBD1. After removal of 5 bases from V and 9 bases from J, the junction contained 12 bases not matched to a gene. The germline V gene encodes CDR1 MGHRA and CDR2 YSYEKL. This CDR3 is built from 15 residues. This CDR3 is CASSASGQGFFEQFF. In DNA, the CDR3 is TGCGCCAGCAGCGCGAGTGGACAGGGATTTTTTGAGCAGTTCTTC.

The V gene is TRBV24-1, the J gene TRBJ2-7; D may be TRBD1 (6 bases). The CDR3 contains 12 residues. Trimming shortened V by 11 bases and J by 4 bases, and 14 bases separated the two germline ends. The germline CDR1 and CDR2 sequences are KGHDR and SFDVKD. The CDR3 DNA follows: TGTGCCAGCCCCCCGGACAGTTACGAGCAGTACGTC. Encoded protein: CASPPDSYEQYV.

A single count supports this clonotype. In DNA, the CDR3 is TGTGCCAGCAGCTTAGCCGGAGGGCTGAATTCACCCCTCCACTTT. This gives the protein CASSLAGGLNSPLHF. The J gene is TRBJ1-6, the V gene TRBV7-2; D is undetermined. The V and J ends lost 0 bases and 7 bases respectively, with 10 bases between them. From germline, CDR1 is SGHTA and CDR2 FQGNSA. The CDR3 is 15 residues long.

As to this clonotype: Its ends do not fully match the called genes, so a read error is possible. The chain links TRBV7-2 to TRBJ1-3; a possible D gene is TRBD1 (6 bases). CDR1 is SGHTA, CDR2 FQGNSA, per germline. This CDR3 contains 15 residues. CDR3 in DNA: TGTGCCAGCTGCTTAGTAAAGGGGGAAGGAAACACCATATATTTT. Its protein product is CASCLVKGEGNTIYF.